This T cell receptor (beta chain) was observed in a study of T cell repertoires in cytomegalovirus infection. MiXCR, applied by TCRdb to the reads, yields one record per CDR3 protein. The sample has around 740,000 distinct CDR3 sequences, 35% to 45% seen once. The sequencing input was PBMCs. This sequence was found in a human donor in good health (CMV status not recorded). Some clones in this sample may be carry-over from other donors' samples.

The CDR3 DNA reads TGTGCCAGTGCAGCCGGAGGGACGAACACTGAAGCTTTCTTT. It specifies CASAAGGTNTEAFF. The rearrangement joins TRBV19 to TRBJ1-1, with a weak D call TRBD1 (5 bases). This CDR3 has 14 residues. The V gene lost 8 bases and the J gene lost 1 base, with 14 bases spanning the gap. The V gene's germline CDR1 is LNHDA and CDR2 SQIVND (reference sequence).